Following are 16 T cell receptor beta chains from one sample sequenced in a study of blood T cell repertoires in COVID-19. Using immunoSEQ multiplex PCR, the repertoire was profiled, and TCRdb retains in-frame clones only, with some absent. The sample holds about 210,000 clones, about 86% seen once. The sequenced sample was PBMCs or T cells enriched from blood (not recorded which). The receptor source for this set is a woman aged 50 to 60 with acute COVID-19.

This clone has more than one count but fewer than ten. The J gene is TRBJ1-2, the V gene TRBV6-5; TRBD1 is a possible D gene (6 bases). Germline V gene lookup returns CDR1 MNHEY and CDR2 SVGAGI. The V end was cut by 6 bases, the J end by 4 bases, with 18 bases between. This CDR3 has 15 amino acids. CDR3 nucleotide sequence: TGTGCCAGCAGACCGGAGGGGGGGTTGGGCTATGGCTACACCTTC. Translating it yields CASRPEGGLGYGYTF.

V usage is TRBV7-3 and J usage is TRBJ1-1; the D is unclear. CDR1 is SGHTA and CDR2 is FQGTGA in the germline V gene. This CDR3 has 15 amino acids. V lost 0 bases and J 2 bases, leaving 10 bases between the germline ends. The CDR3 spells CASSLTLAVNTEAFF. The DNA for the CDR3 is TGTGCCAGCAGCTTAACGTTGGCAGTAAACACTGAAGCTTTCTTT.

The rearrangement joins TRBV3-1 (or the pseudogene TRBV3-2) to TRBJ2-2; D is undetermined. This CDR3 has 12 amino acids. Germline V lookup: CDR1 LGHDT, CDR2 YNNKEL (reference sequence). V shed 4 bases and J shed 6 bases, with 6 bases lying between them. In DNA, the CDR3 is TGTGCCAGCAGCCTCCGGTCCGGGGAGCTGTTTTTT. Its translation: CASSLRSGELFF.

This sequence joins TRBV5-1 and TRBJ1-2; the D is unclear. The V and J ends lost 0 bases and 7 bases respectively, with 13 bases between them. CDR3 size: 14 residues. Germline V gene data show CDR1 as SGHRS and CDR2 as YFSETQ. The CDR3 region is CASSLVAPGSGYTF. CDR3 sequence (DNA): TGCGCCAGCAGCTTGGTTGCGCCGGGGAGTGGCTACACCTTC. Variable domain in full (rest from reference TRBV5-1 and TRBJ1-2): KAGVTQTPRYLIKTRGQQVTLSCSPISGHRSVSWYQQTPGQGLQFLFEYFSETQRNKGNFPGRFSGRQFSNSRSEMNVSTLELGDSALYLCASSLVAPGSGYTFGSGTRLTVV.

The chain has TRBV29-1 and TRBJ2-7; 8 bases map to TRBD1. Trimming took 1 base from V and 5 from J; bases not matched to a gene: 7. The CDR3 runs 14 residues. Germline CDR1 SQVTM, CDR2 ANQGSEA. DNA for the CDR3: TGCAGCGTTGAAGGGGGACAGGCTCCCGACGAGCAGTACTTC. It is translated as CSVEGGQAPDEQYF.

V and J are TRBV19 and TRBJ2-3; tentative D call: TRBD2 (6 bases). This CDR3 is 15 amino acids long. Trimming stripped 6 bases from V and 6 bases from J, with 19 bases between. Germline lookup yields CDR1 LNHDA and CDR2 SQIVND (reference sequence). CDR3 DNA sequence: TGTGCCAGTAGGGACTACTTAAGACACTCTGATACGCAGTATTTT. Encoded protein: CASRDYLRHSDTQYF.

A single count supports this clone. This chain uses TRBV7-2 with TRBJ1-1, with TRBD1 matching 8 bases. The CDR3 has 14 amino acids. J was trimmed by 4 bases and V by 7 bases; bases with no gene match: 8. From germline, CDR1 is SGHTA and CDR2 FQGNSA. This chain's CDR3 is CASIRQGSFTEAFF. The CDR3 DNA follows: TGTGCCAGCATCCGACAGGGGTCTTTCACTGAAGCTTTCTTT.

The chain couples TRBV28 to TRBJ1-1, with 7 bases that match TRBD1. V dropped 10 bases and J dropped 1; count of bases not matched to a gene: 12. Germline values: CDR1 MDHEN, CDR2 SYDVKM. This CDR3 is built from 15 residues. Here the CDR3 DNA reads TGTGCCACCCGCGAGGAGGGGGCCTCGAACACTGAAGCTTTCTTT. Its translation: CATREEGASNTEAFF.

V and J are TRBV6-2 or TRBV6-3 and TRBJ2-7; the match to TRBD1 covers 7 bases. The CDR3 length is 16 residues. The ends lost 5 bases at V and 4 bases at J; junction bases unmatched: 14. The germline V gene encodes CDR1 MNHEY and CDR2 SVGEGT. The CDR3, as DNA: TGTGCCAGCAGTAAACAGGGGCTCCCGGGCCAATACGAGCAGTACTTC. Encoded protein: CASSKQGLPGQYEQYF.

This chain connects TRBV7-2 to TRBJ1-3, with 12 bases that match TRBD1. The CDR3 runs 15 residues. The V gene's germline CDR1 is SGHTA and CDR2 FQGNSA. V dropped 2 bases and J dropped 6; count of bases not matched to a gene: 2. CDR3 sequence reads: CASSLQGQGANTIYF. The CDR3 DNA reads as TGTGCCAGCAGCTTACAGGGACAGGGGGCAAACACCATATATTTT. The entire variable domain, with the rest obtained from reference TRBV7-2 and TRBJ1-3, is as follows: GAGVSQSPSNKVTEKGKDVELRCDPISGHTALYWYRQSLGQGLEFLIYFQGNSAPDKSGLPSDRFSAERTGGSVSTLTIQRTQQEDSAVYLCASSLQGQGANTIYFGEGSWLTVV.

The rearrangement links TRBV28 to TRBJ1-6, with D perhaps matching TRBD1 (6 bases). Germline V gives CDR1 MDHEN, CDR2 SYDVKM. The CDR3 totals 15 residues. V gave up 3 bases and J gave up 10 bases, with 16 bases separating them. The CDR3 DNA sequence: TGTGCCAGCAGTTTTCGGGCAGGGGTGAGCTCACCCCTCCACTTT. Protein sequence: CASSFRAGVSSPLHF.

The chain employs TRBV11-2 and TRBJ1-4, with D unresolved. The germline gives CDR1 SGHAT, CDR2 FQNNGV. This CDR3 has 12 amino acids. Trimming left V 3 bases short and J 5 bases short, with 4 bases between. Here the CDR3 DNA reads TGTGCCAGCAGCTTCAGGAATGAAAAACTGTTTTTT. It yields the protein CASSFRNEKLFF.

The count of this clone is one. The gene calls are TRBV6-5 and TRBJ1-2, with 9 bases that match TRBD1. The germline V gene has CDR1 MNHEY and CDR2 SVGAGI. V was pared by 0 bases and J by 4 bases, with 3 bases of the junction left unmatched. The CDR3 runs to 15 residues. CDR3 nucleotides: TGTGCCAGCAGTTACTCTGGGACAGGGACCTATGGCTACACCTTC. Its translation is CASSYSGTGTYGYTF.

V gene TRBV5-1 combines with J gene TRBJ2-1; the D is unclear. CDR3 length: 15 amino acids. CDR1 is SGHRS and CDR2 is YFSETQ in the germline V gene. Between the trimmed V and J ends, which lost 2 bases and 8 bases, there was a span of 17 bases. The CDR3 nucleotides are TGCGCCAGCAGCTTAGCGATAGCCGCTGACGATGAGCAGTTCTTC. Protein sequence: CASSLAIAADDEQFF.

The chain recombines TRBV19 with TRBJ2-6; TRBD1 matches 8 bases. The junction had 5 bases not matched to a gene; V was cut back by 7 bases and J by 0 bases. Germline V gene lookup returns CDR1 LNHDA and CDR2 SQIVND (reference sequence). The CDR3 covers 16 residues. CDR3 sequence (DNA): TGTGCCAGTACCCAGGGGGCCTCCTCTGGGGCCAACGTCCTGACTTTC. It yields the protein CASTQGASSGANVLTF.

The genes are TRBV9 and TRBJ1-3; the D gene is possibly TRBD1 (6 bases). The CDR3 runs to 14 residues. Germline V lookup: CDR1 SGDLS, CDR2 YYNGEE. Trimming left V 3 bases short and J 4 bases short, with 11 bases between. The CDR3 nucleotides are TGTGCCAGCAGCGCAATGAGGGGGGGAAACACCATATATTTT. Residues: CASSAMRGGNTIYF.